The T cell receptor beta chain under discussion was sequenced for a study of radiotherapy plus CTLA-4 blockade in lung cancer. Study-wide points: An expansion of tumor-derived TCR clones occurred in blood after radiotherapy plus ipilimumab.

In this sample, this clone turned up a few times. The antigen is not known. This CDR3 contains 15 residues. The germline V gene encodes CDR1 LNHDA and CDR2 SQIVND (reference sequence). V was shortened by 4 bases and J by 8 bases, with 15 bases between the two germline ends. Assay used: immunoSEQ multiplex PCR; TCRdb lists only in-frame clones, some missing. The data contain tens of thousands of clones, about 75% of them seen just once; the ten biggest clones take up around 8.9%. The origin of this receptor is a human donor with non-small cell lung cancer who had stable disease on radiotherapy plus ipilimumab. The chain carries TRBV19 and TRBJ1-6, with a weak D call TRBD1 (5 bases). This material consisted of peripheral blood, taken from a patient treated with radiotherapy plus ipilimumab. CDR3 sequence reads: CASSTRDGGDSPLHF. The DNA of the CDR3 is TGTGCCAGTAGTACCCGTGATGGGGGGGATTCACCCCTCCACTTT.